This is a list of T cell receptor beta chains from one sample in a study of cytomegalovirus exposure and HLA in healthy donors. Only in-frame clones appear in the TCRdb table, and some are missing; sequencing was by immunoSEQ multiplex PCR. The table includes 100,000 to 150,000 clones, around 80% detected once. The sample consisted of PBMCs. These receptors came from a female donor in good health and CMV-seropositive. The CDR3 runs from the conserved cysteine through the conserved F or W. The D gene is left open where the match is weak. A clone size is listed for some rows: how often the clone was seen (once, few, many), or a class if it is expanded.

J gene: TRBJ1-6; V gene: TRBV7-2; clone size: -; D gene: TRBD1; CDR3 protein: CASSEGGTGLTSPLHF; CDR3 DNA: TGTGCCAGCAGCGAAGGCGGGACAGGGTTAACTTCACCCCTCCACTTT
J gene: TRBJ1-2; V gene: TRBV7-2; clone size: -; D gene: -; CDR3 protein: CASNLQGEGFGYTF; CDR3 DNA: TGTGCCAGCAACCTCCAAGGAGAGGGTTTTGGCTACACCTTC
J gene: TRBJ1-1; V gene: TRBV6-5; clone size: -; D gene: -; CDR3 protein: CASSYSIISNTEAFF; CDR3 DNA: TGTGCCAGCAGTTACTCAATAATTTCGAACACTGAAGCTTTCTTT
J gene: TRBJ2-1; V gene: TRBV9; clone size: -; D gene: -; CDR3 protein: CASSVREAGNNEQFF; CDR3 DNA: TGTGCCAGCAGCGTAAGAGAGGCCGGTAACAATGAGCAGTTCTTC
J gene: TRBJ2-6; V gene: TRBV15; clone size: once; D gene: -; CDR3 protein: CATSRDQGGANVLTF; CDR3 DNA: TGTGCCACCAGCAGAGATCAGGGAGGAGCCAACGTCCTGACTTTC
J gene: TRBJ2-1; V gene: TRBV6-6; clone size: -; D gene: -; CDR3 protein: CASSRRNEQFF; CDR3 DNA: TGTGCCAGCAGTCGTCGCAATGAGCAGTTCTTC
J gene: TRBJ1-2; V gene: TRBV28; clone size: -; D gene: -; CDR3 protein: CASSSGAEGDYGYTF; CDR3 DNA: TGTGCCAGCAGTTCAGGGGCCGAAGGGGACTATGGCTACACCTTC
J gene: TRBJ1-1; V gene: TRBV5-1; clone size: few; D gene: -; CDR3 protein: CASSFTGSSNTEAFF; CDR3 DNA: TGCGCCAGCAGCTTTACAGGGAGTTCGAACACTGAAGCTTTCTTT
J gene: TRBJ2-3; V gene: TRBV11-2; clone size: -; D gene: -; CDR3 protein: CASSLLSDTQYF; CDR3 DNA: TGTGCCAGCAGCTTATTATCAGATACGCAGTATTTT
J gene: TRBJ1-2; V gene: TRBV6-5; clone size: -; D gene: TRBD1; CDR3 protein: CASSRGQGRWRGYTF; CDR3 DNA: TGTGCCAGCAGCCGGGGACAGGGGAGGTGGCGTGGCTACACCTTC
J gene: TRBJ2-3; V gene: TRBV7-2; clone size: -; D gene: -; CDR3 protein: CASTPRRGGPDTQYF; CDR3 DNA: TGTGCCAGCACCCCGCGAAGGGGGGGTCCAGATACGCAGTATTTT
J gene: TRBJ1-5; V gene: TRBV6-5; clone size: -; D gene: -; CDR3 protein: CASSYSLNQPQHF; CDR3 DNA: TGTGCCAGCAGTTACTCCCTGAATCAGCCCCAGCATTTT
J gene: TRBJ1-2; V gene: TRBV30; clone size: -; D gene: -; CDR3 protein: CAWSSRDTGNYGYTF; CDR3 DNA: TGTGCCTGGAGTTCCCGGGACACAGGAAACTATGGCTACACCTTC
J gene: TRBJ2-5; V gene: TRBV19; clone size: -; D gene: TRBD1; CDR3 protein: CASSPVRDRGRETQYF; CDR3 DNA: TGTGCCAGTAGTCCCGTCCGGGACAGGGGGCGAGAGACCCAGTACTTC
J gene: TRBJ1-3; V gene: TRBV6-5; clone size: -; D gene: -; CDR3 protein: CASSYSWHSGNTIYF; CDR3 DNA: TGTGCCAGCAGTTACTCTTGGCATTCTGGAAACACCATATATTTT
J gene: TRBJ1-4; V gene: TRBV10-3; clone size: -; D gene: -; CDR3 protein: CASRGAHEKLFF; CDR3 DNA: TGTGCCTCTCGGGGGGCGCACGAAAAACTGTTTTTT
J gene: TRBJ1-1; V gene: TRBV7-3; clone size: -; D gene: -; CDR3 protein: CASSRQENTEAFF; CDR3 DNA: TGTGCCAGCAGCCGTCAGGAGAACACTGAAGCTTTCTTT
J gene: TRBJ2-7; V gene: TRBV2; clone size: -; D gene: TRBD1; CDR3 protein: CASSGPGQGDYEQYF; CDR3 DNA: TGTGCCAGCAGCGGTCCCGGACAGGGGGACTACGAGCAGTACTTC
J gene: TRBJ1-5; V gene: TRBV2; clone size: few; D gene: TRBD1; CDR3 protein: CASSDGQGQPQHF; CDR3 DNA: TGTGCCAGCAGTGATGGACAGGGGCAGCCCCAGCATTTT
J gene: TRBJ1-2; V gene: TRBV19; clone size: -; D gene: -; CDR3 protein: CASSILSHYGYTF; CDR3 DNA: TGTGCCAGTAGTATTCTATCCCACTATGGCTACACCTTC
J gene: TRBJ2-3; V gene: TRBV6-6; clone size: -; D gene: -; CDR3 protein: CASRTKDTQYF; CDR3 DNA: TGTGCCAGCAGAACAAAAGATACGCAGTATTTT
J gene: TRBJ1-4; V gene: TRBV14; clone size: -; D gene: -; CDR3 protein: CASSRGGWEKLFF; CDR3 DNA: TGTGCCAGCAGCCGGGGGGGATGGGAAAAACTGTTTTTT
J gene: TRBJ2-3; V gene: TRBV18; clone size: -; D gene: TRBD2; CDR3 protein: CASSAPGGPTDTQYF; CDR3 DNA: TGTGCCAGCTCAGCCCCGGGGGGGCCCACAGATACGCAGTATTTT
J gene: TRBJ2-5; V gene: TRBV27; clone size: -; D gene: -; CDR3 protein: CASFPGGIRGETQYF; CDR3 DNA: TGTGCCAGCTTTCCGGGGGGCATTCGAGGAGAGACCCAGTACTTC
J gene: TRBJ1-1; V gene: TRBV7-2; clone size: -; D gene: TRBD1; CDR3 protein: CASTMTQGSEAFF; CDR3 DNA: TGTGCCAGCACCATGACACAGGGGTCGGAAGCTTTCTTT
J gene: TRBJ2-7; V gene: TRBV6-1; clone size: few; D gene: TRBD1; CDR3 protein: CASSSRGHGNEQYF; CDR3 DNA: TGTGCCAGCAGTTCTAGGGGGCACGGGAACGAGCAGTACTTC
J gene: TRBJ2-7; V gene: TRBV7-2; clone size: -; D gene: -; CDR3 protein: CASSLGGGAPYEQYF; CDR3 DNA: TGTGCCAGCAGCTTAGGGGGAGGAGCGCCCTACGAGCAGTACTTC
J gene: TRBJ1-2; V gene: TRBV9; clone size: -; D gene: -; CDR3 protein: CASSWHKKGGAGYGYTF; CDR3 DNA: TGTGCCAGCAGCTGGCATAAAAAGGGAGGGGCGGGGTATGGCTACACCTTC
J gene: TRBJ1-2; V gene: TRBV7-9; clone size: -; D gene: -; CDR3 protein: CASSLSGEYGYTF; CDR3 DNA: TGTGCCAGCAGCCTCAGCGGTGAATATGGCTACACCTTC
J gene: TRBJ2-5; V gene: TRBV7-6; clone size: -; D gene: TRBD1; CDR3 protein: CASSLGPTGGGQETQYF; CDR3 DNA: TGTGCCAGCAGCTTGGGTCCTACAGGGGGCGGCCAAGAGACCCAGTACTTC
J gene: TRBJ2-7; V gene: TRBV20-1; clone size: -; D gene: -; CDR3 protein: CSANDGYEQYF; CDR3 DNA: TGCAGTGCCAACGACGGGTACGAGCAGTACTTC
J gene: TRBJ1-2; V gene: TRBV6-6; clone size: few; D gene: TRBD1; CDR3 protein: CATQGTDPRLAYGYTF; CDR3 DNA: TGTGCCACCCAGGGGACAGACCCCAGATTGGCATATGGCTACACCTTC
J gene: TRBJ1-1; V gene: TRBV25-1; clone size: -; D gene: TRBD1; CDR3 protein: CASRAGGSVNTEAFF; CDR3 DNA: TGTGCCAGCAGGGCAGGGGGTTCGGTGAACACTGAAGCTTTCTTT
J gene: TRBJ1-4; V gene: TRBV28; clone size: -; D gene: -; CDR3 protein: CASSAGGAREKLFF; CDR3 DNA: TGTGCCAGCAGTGCCGGCGGGGCGAGGGAAAAACTGTTTTTT
J gene: TRBJ2-7; V gene: TRBV5-6; clone size: -; D gene: -; CDR3 protein: CASSLAFSLDGQKNF; CDR3 DNA: TGTGCCAGCAGCTTGGCTTTTTCCCTTGATGGACAGAAGAACTTC
J gene: TRBJ2-1; V gene: TRBV27; clone size: -; D gene: TRBD2; CDR3 protein: CASSPVAGGHYNEQFF; CDR3 DNA: TGTGCCAGCAGTCCGGTAGCGGGGGGGCACTACAATGAGCAGTTCTTC
J gene: TRBJ1-6; V gene: TRBV7-9; clone size: -; D gene: -; CDR3 protein: CSSRLREESSYNSPLHF; CDR3 DNA: TGTTCCAGCAGGCTCAGGGAGGAGAGCTCCTATAATTCACCCCTCCACTTT